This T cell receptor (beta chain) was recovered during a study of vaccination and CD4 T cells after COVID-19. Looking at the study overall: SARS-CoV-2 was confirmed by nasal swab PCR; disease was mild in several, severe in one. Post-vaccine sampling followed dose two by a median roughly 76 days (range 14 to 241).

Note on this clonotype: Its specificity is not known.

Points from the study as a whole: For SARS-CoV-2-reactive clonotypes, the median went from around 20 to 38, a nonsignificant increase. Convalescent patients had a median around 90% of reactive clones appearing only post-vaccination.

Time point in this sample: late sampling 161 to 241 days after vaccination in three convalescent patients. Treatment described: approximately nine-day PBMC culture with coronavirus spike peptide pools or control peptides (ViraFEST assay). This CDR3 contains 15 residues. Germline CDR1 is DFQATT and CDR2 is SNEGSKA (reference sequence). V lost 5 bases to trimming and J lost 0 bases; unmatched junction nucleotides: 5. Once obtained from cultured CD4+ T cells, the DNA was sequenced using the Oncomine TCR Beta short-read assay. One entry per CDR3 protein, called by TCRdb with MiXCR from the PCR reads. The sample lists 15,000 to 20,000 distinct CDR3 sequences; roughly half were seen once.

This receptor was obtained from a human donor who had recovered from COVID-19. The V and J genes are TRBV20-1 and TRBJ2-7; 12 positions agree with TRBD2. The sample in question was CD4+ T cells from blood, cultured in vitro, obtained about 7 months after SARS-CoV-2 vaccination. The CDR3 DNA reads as TGCAGTGCTTCCGCTAGCGGGAGGGCCTCCTACGAGCAGTACTTC. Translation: CSASASGRASYEQYF.